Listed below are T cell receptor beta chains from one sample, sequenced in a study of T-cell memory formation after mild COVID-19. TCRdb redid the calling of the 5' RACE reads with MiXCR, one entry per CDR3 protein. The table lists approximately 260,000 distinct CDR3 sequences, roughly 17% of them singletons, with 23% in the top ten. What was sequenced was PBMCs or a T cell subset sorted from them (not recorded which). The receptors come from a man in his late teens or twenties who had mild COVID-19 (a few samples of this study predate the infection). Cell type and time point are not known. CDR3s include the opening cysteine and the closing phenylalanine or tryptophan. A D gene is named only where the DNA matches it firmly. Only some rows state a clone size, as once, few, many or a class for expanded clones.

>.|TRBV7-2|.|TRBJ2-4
CASSRRSGGENIQYF
TGTGCCAGTTCGAGACGGTCTGGCGGGGAAAACATTCAGTACTTC
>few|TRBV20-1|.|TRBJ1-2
CSARVPPDSGYGYTF
TGCAGTGCTAGAGTCCCACCGGACTCCGGCTATGGCTACACCTTC
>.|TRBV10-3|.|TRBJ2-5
CAISEGGEETQYF
TGTGCCATCAGTGAGGGCGGCGAAGAGACCCAGTACTTC
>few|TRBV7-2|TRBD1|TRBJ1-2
CASSLYGTVNSWSGYTF
TGTGCCAGCAGCTTATATGGGACAGTAAATTCGTGGAGTGGCTACACCTTC
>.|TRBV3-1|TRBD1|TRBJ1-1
CASSRQGLNTEAFF
TGTGCCAGCAGTAGACAGGGCCTAAACACTGAAGCTTTCTTT
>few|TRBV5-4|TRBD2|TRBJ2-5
CASSLVSGGALIETQYF
TGTGCCAGCAGCTTGGTCAGCGGGGGGGCGTTGATTGAGACCCAGTACTTC
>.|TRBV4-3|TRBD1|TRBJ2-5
CASSLTGAETQYF
TGCGCCAGCAGCCTGACAGGGGCAGAGACCCAGTACTTC
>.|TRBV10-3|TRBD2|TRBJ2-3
CAISRGGPDTQYF
TGTGCCATCAGTCGGGGGGGCCCAGATACGCAGTATTTT
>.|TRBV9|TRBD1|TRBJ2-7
CASSADRVPYEQYF
TGTGCCAGCAGCGCGGACAGGGTACCCTACGAGCAGTACTTC
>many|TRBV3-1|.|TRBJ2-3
CASSPTVGHTDTQYF
TGTGCCAGCAGTCCGACAGTGGGTCATACAGATACGCAGTATTTT
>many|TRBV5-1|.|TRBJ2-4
CASSQGWRVENIQYF
TGCGCCAGCAGCCAAGGATGGCGAGTGGAAAACATTCAGTACTTC
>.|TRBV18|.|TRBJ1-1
CASRGQSNTEAFF
TGTGCCAGCCGAGGACAGTCCAACACTGAAGCTTTCTTT
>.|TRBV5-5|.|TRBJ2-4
CASSSPPGLGDIQYF
TGTGCCAGCAGCTCGCCACCGGGACTGGGGGACATTCAGTACTTC
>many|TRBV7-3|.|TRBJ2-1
CASSTGTNEQFF
TGTGCCAGCAGCACCGGAACTAATGAGCAGTTCTTC
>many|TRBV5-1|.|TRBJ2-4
CASSLETPQNIQYF
TGCGCCAGCAGCTTGGAGACCCCTCAGAACATTCAGTACTTC
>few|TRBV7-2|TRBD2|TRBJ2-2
CASSLVPAGNTGELFF
TGTGCCAGCAGCTTAGTACCAGCGGGAAACACCGGGGAGCTGTTTTTT
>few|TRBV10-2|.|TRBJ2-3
CASSDPASPGGPDTQYF
TGCGCCAGCAGCGACCCAGCTTCTCCAGGGGGGCCAGATACGCAGTATTTT
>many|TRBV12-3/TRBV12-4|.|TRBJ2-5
CASSDRPETQYF
TGTGCCAGCAGCGACAGGCCGGAGACCCAGTACTTC
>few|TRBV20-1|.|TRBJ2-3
CSARVGGTSTDTQYF
TGCAGTGCTAGAGTTGGCGGTACTAGCACAGATACGCAGTATTTT
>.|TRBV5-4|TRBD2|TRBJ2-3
CASSLEQGLAFADTQYF
TGTGCCAGCAGCTTGGAACAGGGACTAGCGTTTGCAGATACGCAGTATTTT
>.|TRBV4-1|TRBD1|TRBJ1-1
CASSLRGGASDTEAFF
TGCGCCAGCAGCCTCCGAGGGGGCGCAAGCGACACTGAAGCTTTCTTT
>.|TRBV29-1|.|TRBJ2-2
CSGGGLANTGELFF
TGCAGCGGTGGAGGCTTAGCGAACACCGGGGAGCTGTTTTTT
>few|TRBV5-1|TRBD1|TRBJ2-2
CASSPDRGSNTGELFF
TGCGCCAGCAGCCCCGACAGGGGGTCGAACACCGGGGAGCTGTTTTTT
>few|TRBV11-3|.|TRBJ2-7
CASSLGLSNEQYF
TGTGCCAGCAGCTTAGGACTCTCCAACGAGCAGTACTTC
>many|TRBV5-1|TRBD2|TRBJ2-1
CASSPSGSNNEQFF
TGCGCCAGCAGCCCGAGCGGGAGCAACAATGAGCAGTTCTTC
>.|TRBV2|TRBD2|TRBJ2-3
CATLLAGGTDTQYF
TGTGCCACCCTACTAGCGGGGGGAACAGATACGCAGTATTTT
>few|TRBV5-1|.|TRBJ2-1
CASSLPSSAQYNEQFF
TGCGCCAGCAGCTTGCCGTCTAGCGCCCAATACAATGAGCAGTTCTTC
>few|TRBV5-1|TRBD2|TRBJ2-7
CASRLASGGGYEQYF
TGCGCCAGCAGACTAGCTAGCGGGGGGGGCTACGAGCAGTACTTC
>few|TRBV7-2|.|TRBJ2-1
CASSIYNEQFF
TGTGCCAGCAGCATTTACAATGAGCAGTTCTTC
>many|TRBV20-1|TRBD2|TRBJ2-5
CSASLVAGGVSETQYF
TGCAGTGCTTCCCTCGTAGCGGGGGGCGTGTCAGAGACCCAGTACTTC
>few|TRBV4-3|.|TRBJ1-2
CASSQTTAAREGYTF
TGCGCCAGCAGCCAGACAACAGCCGCAAGGGAGGGCTACACCTTC
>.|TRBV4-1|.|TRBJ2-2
CASSQDEDLELFF
TGCGCCAGCAGCCAAGATGAGGACCTGGAGCTGTTTTTT
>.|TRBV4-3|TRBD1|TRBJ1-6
CASSGVRGYNSPLHF
TGCGCCAGCAGCGGTGTCAGGGGGTATAATTCACCCCTCCACTTT
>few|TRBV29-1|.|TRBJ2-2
CSVVATNTGELFF
TGCAGCGTTGTAGCTACGAACACCGGGGAGCTGTTTTTT
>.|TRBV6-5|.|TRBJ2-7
CASSSSTRGLRVQYF
TGTGCCAGCAGTTCCTCAACGAGGGGTCTACGAGTGCAGTACTTC
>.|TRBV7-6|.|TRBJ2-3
CASSLGDSGISTQYF
TGTGCCAGCAGCTTAGGGGACTCCGGAATCAGCACGCAGTATTTT
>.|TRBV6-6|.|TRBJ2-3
CASSFLATYTQYF
TGTGCCAGCAGTTTTCTAGCGACATATACGCAGTATTTT
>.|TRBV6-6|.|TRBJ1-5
CASSYSDLADRRNQPQHF
TGTGCCAGCAGTTACTCGGACCTAGCCGACAGGCGGAATCAGCCCCAGCATTTT
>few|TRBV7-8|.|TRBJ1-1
CASSWEQAMNTEAFF
TGTGCCAGCAGCTGGGAACAGGCCATGAACACTGAAGCTTTCTTT
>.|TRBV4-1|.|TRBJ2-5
CASSQTESAETQYF
TGCGCCAGCAGCCAGACCGAGTCGGCGGAGACCCAGTACTTC
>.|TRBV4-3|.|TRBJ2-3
CASSQSPGWGDTQYF
TGCGCCAGCAGCCAATCCCCAGGGTGGGGAGATACGCAGTATTTT
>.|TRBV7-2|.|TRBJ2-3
CASSLGGSPDTQYF
TGTGCCAGCAGCTTAGGTGGCTCACCCGATACGCAGTATTTT